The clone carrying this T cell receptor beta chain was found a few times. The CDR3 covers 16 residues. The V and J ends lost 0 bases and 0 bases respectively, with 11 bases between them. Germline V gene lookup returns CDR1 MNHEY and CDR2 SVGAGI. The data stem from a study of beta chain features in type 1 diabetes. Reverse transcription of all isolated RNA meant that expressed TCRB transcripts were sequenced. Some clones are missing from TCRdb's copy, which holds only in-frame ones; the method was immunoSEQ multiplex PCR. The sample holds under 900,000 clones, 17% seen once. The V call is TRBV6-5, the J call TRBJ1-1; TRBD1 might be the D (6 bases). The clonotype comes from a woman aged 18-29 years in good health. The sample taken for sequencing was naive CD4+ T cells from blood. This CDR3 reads CASSYSGGLLNTEAFF. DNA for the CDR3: TGTGCCAGCAGTTACTCCGGGGGGCTATTGAACACTGAAGCTTTCTTT.